Detailed here is one TCR beta chain. These data originate in a study of blood T cell repertoires in COVID-19. V shed 1 base and J shed 7 bases, with 13 bases lying between them. The CDR3 covers 14 residues. CDR1 is SGHVS, CDR2 FQNEAQ, per germline. In the authors' workflow: By means of reference gene primer amplification, nucleated cell counts were estimated. TCRdb's copy holds only in-frame clones and misses some; the assay was immunoSEQ multiplex PCR. V, J and clone size reflect that table, while D and trimming were determined from the DNA. The sample lists 39,000 or so clones, approximately 80% occurring once.

The chain is built from TRBV7-8 and TRBJ1-1, with a possible D match to TRBD1 (5 bases). Sequencing input: peripheral blood. The TCR originated in a man aged 55 to 69 in a cohort sampled during active COVID-19. CDR3 residues: CASSLELSGFEAFF. The CDR3 nucleotides read TGTGCCAGCAGCTTAGAGTTGTCAGGGTTTGAAGCTTTCTTT. Based on the CDR3 plus reference TRBV7-8 and TRBJ1-1, the full variable domain is GAGVSQSPRYKVAKRGQDVALRCDPISGHVSLFWYQQALGQGPEFLTYFQNEAQLDKSGLPSDRFFAERPEGSVSTLKIQRTQQEDSAVYLCASSLELSGFEAFFGQGTRLTVV.